The present T cell receptor (beta chain) was sequenced within a study of Ad26.COV2.S vaccination and SARS-CoV-2 variants. The CDR3 consists of 16 residues. V lost 0 bases and J 3 bases, leaving 13 bases between the germline ends. Sequenced by immunoSEQ multiplex PCR; TCRdb stores in-frame clones only, minus some. The sample includes about 180,000 clones, around nine tenths of them seen just once. Overall study findings and caveats: It was vaccine recipients, not placebo recipients, who had the higher spike-specific TCR breadth. It was reported that spike-specific CD8+ and CD4+ T cell responses were substantially broad after vaccination. Quantification of TCR breadth and depth may have yielded underestimates of total T cell responses. Comparable non-spike TCR breadth was observed in vaccine and placebo recipients.

With regard to this clone: Its cognate antigen is unknown.

J is TRBJ2-3 and V is TRBV23-1; D possibly corresponds to TRBD1 (6 bases). TRBV23-1 falls under the ORF class, with uncertain function. The sequence was obtained from a human donor who had recovered from COVID-19. Here the sequenced sample was peripheral blood, taken after recovery from COVID-19. CDR3 DNA sequence: TGCGCCAGCAGTCAATCCAACAGGGTTGGGACAGATACGCAGTATTTT. This encodes CASSQSNRVGTDTQYF.